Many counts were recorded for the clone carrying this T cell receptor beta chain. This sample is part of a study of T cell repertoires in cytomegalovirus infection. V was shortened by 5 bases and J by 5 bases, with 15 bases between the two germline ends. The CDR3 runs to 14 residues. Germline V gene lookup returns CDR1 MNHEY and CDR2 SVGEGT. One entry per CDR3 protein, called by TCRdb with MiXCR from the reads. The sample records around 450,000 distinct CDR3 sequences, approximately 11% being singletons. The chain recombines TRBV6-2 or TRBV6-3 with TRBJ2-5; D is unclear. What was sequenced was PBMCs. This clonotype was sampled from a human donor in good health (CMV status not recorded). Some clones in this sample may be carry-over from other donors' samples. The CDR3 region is CASSLDLGRETQYF. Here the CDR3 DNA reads TGTGCCAGCAGTCTGGATCTTGGGCGGGAGACCCAGTACTTC.